This T cell receptor (beta chain) appears in the sequencing data of a study of blood T cell repertoires in COVID-19. Study-level background: COVID-19 samples collected from the United States, Italy and Spain covered acute and convalescent phases.

This CDR3 has 14 residues. Looked up from germline, CDR1 is MNHEY and CDR2 is SVGAGI. V was pared by 6 bases and J by 6 bases, with 7 bases of the junction left unmatched. As processed by the authors: Estimation of nucleated cell counts relied on the amplification of reference gene primers. Sequencing was performed with immunoSEQ multiplex PCR; in TCRdb, only in-frame clones are kept and a portion is missing. D and trimming were read from the DNA, whereas the V and J calls and clone size are those reported in that table. The table records approximately 170,000 clones, about 90% of them present only once.

Sequenced material: peripheral blood. The chain recombines TRBV6-5 with TRBJ1-5; 8 bases are a match to TRBD1. The sequence was collected from a woman aged 65 to 85 with acute or convalescent COVID-19. CDR3 residues: CASRLTGAGQPQHF. Here the CDR3 DNA reads TGTGCCAGCAGGCTGACAGGGGCTGGTCAGCCCCAGCATTTT.